The following is a T cell receptor beta chain sequence with its context. What antigen it recognizes has not been identified. The sample holds no much larger clone one base away, and base qualities are not on file. These data originate in a study of Ad26.COV2.S vaccination and SARS-CoV-2 variants (dated by TCRdb to 2020 to 2023). Background for the entire study: Vaccine-arm donors came from COV1001, a multicentre, randomized, double-blind, placebo-controlled phase I-IIa trial of Ad26.COV2.S in healthy adults. The TCR-sequenced set comprised approximately 30 samples: some 20 Ad26.COV2.S vaccine recipients, 5 placebo recipients and 8 SARS-CoV-2 convalescent individuals. TCRbeta repertoire sequencing was used to assess the specificity and breadth of SARS-CoV-2-reactive T cell receptors after Ad26.COV2.S vaccination. Investigators remained blinded to trial group allocation during experiments and outcome assessment. Ad26.COV2.S was given intramuscularly at 5x10^10 or 1x10^11 viral particles, as a single shot or as two shots 56 days apart. Trial participants were randomized into five groups of five, in which low-dose or high-dose Ad26.COV2.S was given once or twice, or placebo was given on both occasions.

The immunoSEQ Assay was used to sequence TCRbeta CDR3 regions. After extraction, genomic DNA underwent amplification by bias-controlled multiplex PCR, followed by high-throughput sequencing. Under the source paper's analysis protocol: To quantify the absolute abundance of each unique TCRbeta CDR3 region, sequences were collapsed and filtered. Usable DNA was measured by amplifying reference genes present in all nucleated cells, and TCRbeta template counts were normalized to that usable DNA to estimate T cell fraction. Repertoire TCRs were annotated as SARS-CoV-2-specific by exact matching of V gene, CDR3 amino acid sequence and J gene to a known reactive TCR set. The reference SARS-CoV-2 TCR set was obtained from MIRA and was filtered for enrichment in COVID-19-positive ImmuneCODE repertoires, whereby public or cross-reactive TCRs were removed. Using the MIRA antigens, annotated TCRs were further analysed by specific ORF or by position within an ORF. Depth was the summed frequency of annotated unique rearrangements, while breadth was defined as annotated unique rearrangements over total unique productive rearrangements. TCR breadth was compared between groups using two-sided Wilcoxon rank-sum tests. TCRdb provides this immuneACCESS table in a form limited to in-frame rearrangements. Some clones are lacking; in checked studies, under half of them reflect an unresolved V gene, and why the rest are absent is not known. V, J and clone size derive from that table, while D and trimming were established from the DNA sequence. This sample lists hundreds of thousands of clones; 89% were detected once. The ten largest clones represent around 1.5% of the sample.

The CDR3 sequence holds 14 residues, the cysteine and phenylalanine included. The kept DNA is CDR3 alone, 42 bases in frame from the first base. CDR1 SNHLY and CDR2 FYNNEI are derived from the germline V gene. Here V drops 9 bases and J drops 8 bases, and the junction holds 8 bases not matched to any gene. The intended sense of this specimen's treatment or condition label: about 20 received Ad26.COV2.S at low or high dose, single or two shots; 5 received placebo; per-sample allocation not given. Repertoires of vaccine and placebo recipients were sequenced from samples taken on day 63 after the first injection. Between 29 July and 7 August 2020, Cohort 1b enrolled some 25 adults aged 18-55 years at one site in Boston, USA. Ad26.COV2.S was a replication-incompetent adenovirus type 26 vector that expressed a prefusion-stabilized SARS-CoV-2 spike protein derived from the original Wuhan strain. What the study reported, not specific to this receptor: The study was not powered to compare responses between vaccine doses or regimens. Vaccine and placebo recipients had comparable non-spike TCR breadth, which fits with the vaccine containing only spike. After vaccination, substantial breadth of spike-specific CD8+ and CD4+ T cell responses was reported. Compared with placebo recipients, Ad26.COV2.S recipients showed higher spike-specific TCR breadth (P = 0.0014). The authors noted that total T cell responses may have been underestimated by the TCR breadth and depth analyses.

The chain is assembled from TRBV2 and TRBJ1-6, and 9 junctional nucleotides match TRBD1. The sequence was collected from a person aged 18-65 years who received the Ad26.COV2.S COVID-19 vaccine or a placebo. Sequencing used peripheral blood, obtained in a trial of Ad26.COV2.S vaccine versus placebo. CDR3 sequence: CASGTGQGYSPLHF. The DNA sequence follows: TGTGCCAGTGGGACGGGACAGGGCTATTCACCCCTCCACTTT.